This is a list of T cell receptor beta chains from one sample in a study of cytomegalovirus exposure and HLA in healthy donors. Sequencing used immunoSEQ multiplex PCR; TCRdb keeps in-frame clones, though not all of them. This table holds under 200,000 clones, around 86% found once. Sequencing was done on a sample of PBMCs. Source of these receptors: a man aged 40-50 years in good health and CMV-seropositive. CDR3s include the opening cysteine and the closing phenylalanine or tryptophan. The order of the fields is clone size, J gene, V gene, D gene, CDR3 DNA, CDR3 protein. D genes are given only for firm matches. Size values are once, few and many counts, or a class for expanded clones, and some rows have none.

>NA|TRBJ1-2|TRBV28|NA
TGTGCCAGCAGTTTAACTTATGACTATGGCTACACCTTC
CASSLTYDYGYTF
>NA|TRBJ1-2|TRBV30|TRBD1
TGTGCCTGGAGTGCCCGGACAGGGCCCTTTGGGAGTGGCTACACCTTC
CAWSARTGPFGSGYTF
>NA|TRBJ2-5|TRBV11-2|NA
TGTGCCAGCAGCGCGCTACTAGTAGCTCGGGAGACCCAGTACTTC
CASSALLVARETQYF
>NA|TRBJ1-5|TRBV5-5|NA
TGTGCCAGCAGCTACCAGGGAGGGGGTAATCAGCCCCAGCATTTT
CASSYQGGGNQPQHF
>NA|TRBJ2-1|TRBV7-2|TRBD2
TGTGCCAGCAGCTTAAGTCGGGCCCGACTAGCGGAGAGCAATGAGCAGTTCTTC
CASSLSRARLAESNEQFF
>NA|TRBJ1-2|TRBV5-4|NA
TGTGCCAGCAGCCCCGCCGGGACAAGTCGTTCGGGCGGCTACACCTTC
CASSPAGTSRSGGYTF
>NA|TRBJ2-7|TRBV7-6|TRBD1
TGTGCCAGCAGTCGGGACAGCTCCTACGAGCAGTACTTC
CASSRDSSYEQYF
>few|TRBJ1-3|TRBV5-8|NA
TGTGCCAGCAGCTTGGCTGTGACAGGCCTTGGAAACACCATATATTTT
CASSLAVTGLGNTIYF
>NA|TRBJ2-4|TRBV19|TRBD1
TGTGCCAGTAGTATCGGGACAGGGCCAGGGAACATTCAGTACTTC
CASSIGTGPGNIQYF
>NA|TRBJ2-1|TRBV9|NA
TGTGCCAGCAGCGTAGTATCGGGGGACAATGAGCAGTTCTTC
CASSVVSGDNEQFF
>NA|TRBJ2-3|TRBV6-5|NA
TGTGCCAGCTCTTACGGCAGGGCAAATACGCAGTATTTT
CASSYGRANTQYF
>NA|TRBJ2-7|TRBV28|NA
TGTGCCAGCAGGCCAGGATCCCGGTCCCGAAGCGAGCAGTACTTC
CASRPGSRSRSEQYF